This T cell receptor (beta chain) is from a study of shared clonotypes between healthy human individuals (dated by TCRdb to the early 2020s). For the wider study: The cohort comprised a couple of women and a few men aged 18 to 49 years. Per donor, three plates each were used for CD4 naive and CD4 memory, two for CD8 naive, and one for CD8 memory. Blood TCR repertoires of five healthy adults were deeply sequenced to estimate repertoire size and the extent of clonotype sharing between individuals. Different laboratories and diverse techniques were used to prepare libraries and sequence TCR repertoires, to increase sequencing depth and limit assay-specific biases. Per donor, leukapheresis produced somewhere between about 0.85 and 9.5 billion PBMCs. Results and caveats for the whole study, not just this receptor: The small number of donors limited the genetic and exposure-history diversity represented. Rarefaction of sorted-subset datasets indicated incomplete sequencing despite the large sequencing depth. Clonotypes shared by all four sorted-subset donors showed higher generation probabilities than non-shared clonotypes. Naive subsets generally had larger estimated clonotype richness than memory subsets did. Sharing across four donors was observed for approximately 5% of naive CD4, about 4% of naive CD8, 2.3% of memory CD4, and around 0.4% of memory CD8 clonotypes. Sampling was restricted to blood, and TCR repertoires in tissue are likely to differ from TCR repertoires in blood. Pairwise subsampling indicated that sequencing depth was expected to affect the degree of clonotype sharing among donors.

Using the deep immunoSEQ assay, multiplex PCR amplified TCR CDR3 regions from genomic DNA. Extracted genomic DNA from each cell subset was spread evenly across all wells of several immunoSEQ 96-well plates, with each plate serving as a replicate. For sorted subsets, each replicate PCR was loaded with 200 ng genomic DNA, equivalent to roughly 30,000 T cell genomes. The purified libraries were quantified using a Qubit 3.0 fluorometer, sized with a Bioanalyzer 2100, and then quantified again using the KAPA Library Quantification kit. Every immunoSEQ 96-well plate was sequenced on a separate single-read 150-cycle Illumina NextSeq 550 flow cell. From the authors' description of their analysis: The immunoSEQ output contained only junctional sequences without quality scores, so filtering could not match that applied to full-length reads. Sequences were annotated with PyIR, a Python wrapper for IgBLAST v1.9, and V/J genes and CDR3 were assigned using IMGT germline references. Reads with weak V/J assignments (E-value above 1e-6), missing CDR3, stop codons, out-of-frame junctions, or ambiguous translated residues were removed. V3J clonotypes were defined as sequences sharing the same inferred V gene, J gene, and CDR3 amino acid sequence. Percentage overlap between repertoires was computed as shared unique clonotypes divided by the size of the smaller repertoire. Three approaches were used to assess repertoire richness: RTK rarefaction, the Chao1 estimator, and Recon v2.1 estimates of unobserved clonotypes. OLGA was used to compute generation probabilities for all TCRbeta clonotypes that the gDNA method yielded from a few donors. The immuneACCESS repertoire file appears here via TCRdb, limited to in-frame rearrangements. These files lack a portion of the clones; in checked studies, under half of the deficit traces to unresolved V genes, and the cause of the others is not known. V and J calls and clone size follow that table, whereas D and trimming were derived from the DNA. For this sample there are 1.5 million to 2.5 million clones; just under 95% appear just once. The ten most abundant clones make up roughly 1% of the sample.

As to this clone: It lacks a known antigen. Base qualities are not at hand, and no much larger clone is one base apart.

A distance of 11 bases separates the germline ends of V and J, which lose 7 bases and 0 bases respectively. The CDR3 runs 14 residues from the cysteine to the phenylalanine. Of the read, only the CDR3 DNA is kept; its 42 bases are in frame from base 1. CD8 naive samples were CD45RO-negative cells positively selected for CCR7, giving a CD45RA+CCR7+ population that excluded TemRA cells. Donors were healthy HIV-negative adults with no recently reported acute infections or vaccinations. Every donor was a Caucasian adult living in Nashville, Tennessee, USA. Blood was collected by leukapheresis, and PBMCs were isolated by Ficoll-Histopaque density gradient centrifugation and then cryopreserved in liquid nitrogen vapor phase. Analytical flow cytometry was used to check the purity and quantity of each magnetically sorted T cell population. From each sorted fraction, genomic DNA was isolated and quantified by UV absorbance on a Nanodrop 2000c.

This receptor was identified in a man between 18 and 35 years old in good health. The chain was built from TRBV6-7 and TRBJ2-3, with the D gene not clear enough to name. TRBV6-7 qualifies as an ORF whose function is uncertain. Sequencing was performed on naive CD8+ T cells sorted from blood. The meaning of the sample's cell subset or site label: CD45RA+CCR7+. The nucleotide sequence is TGTGCCAGCATTTCCAGAGCTAGCACAGATACGCAGTATTTT. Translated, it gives CASISRASTDTQYF.